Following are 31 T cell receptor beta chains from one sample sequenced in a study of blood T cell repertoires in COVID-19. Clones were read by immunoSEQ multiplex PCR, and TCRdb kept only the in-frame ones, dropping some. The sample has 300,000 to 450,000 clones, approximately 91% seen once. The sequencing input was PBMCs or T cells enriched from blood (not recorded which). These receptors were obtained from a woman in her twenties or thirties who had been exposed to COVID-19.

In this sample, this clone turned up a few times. This CDR3 reads CATSNSGNTIYF. Written as DNA, the CDR3 is TGTGCCACCAGTAACAGCGGAAACACCATATATTTT. The chain uses TRBV24-1 and TRBJ1-3; no firm D call. Germline V lookup: CDR1 KGHDR, CDR2 SFDVKD. Between the trimmed V and J ends, which lost 6 bases and 4 bases, there was a span of 6 bases. The CDR3 has 12 amino acids.

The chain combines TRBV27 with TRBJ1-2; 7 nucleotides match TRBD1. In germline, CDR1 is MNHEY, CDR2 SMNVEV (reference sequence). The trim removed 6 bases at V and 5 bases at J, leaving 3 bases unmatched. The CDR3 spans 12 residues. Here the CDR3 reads CASRSGGYGYTF. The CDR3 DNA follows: TGTGCCAGCAGATCAGGGGGGTATGGCTACACCTTC.

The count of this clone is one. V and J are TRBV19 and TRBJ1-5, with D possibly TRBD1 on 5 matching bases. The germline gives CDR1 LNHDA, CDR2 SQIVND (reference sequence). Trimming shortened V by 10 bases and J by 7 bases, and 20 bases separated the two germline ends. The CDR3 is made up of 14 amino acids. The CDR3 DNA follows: TGTGCCACCTGGGGGGGGATTTCTGGGCAGCCCCAGCATTTT. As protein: CATWGGISGQPQHF. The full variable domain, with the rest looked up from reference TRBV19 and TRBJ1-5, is DGGITQSPKYLFRKEGQNVTLSCEQNLNHDAMYWYRQDPGQGLRLIYYSQIVNDFQKGDIAEGYSVSREKKESFPLTVTSAQKNPTAFYLCATWGGISGQPQHFGDGTRLSIL.

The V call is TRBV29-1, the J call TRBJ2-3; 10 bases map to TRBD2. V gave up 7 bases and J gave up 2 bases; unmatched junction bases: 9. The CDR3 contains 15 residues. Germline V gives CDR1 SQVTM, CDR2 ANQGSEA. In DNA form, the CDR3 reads TGCAGCGCCCACGGACTAGCGGTCCTCACAGATACGCAGTATTTT. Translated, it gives CSAHGLAVLTDTQYF.

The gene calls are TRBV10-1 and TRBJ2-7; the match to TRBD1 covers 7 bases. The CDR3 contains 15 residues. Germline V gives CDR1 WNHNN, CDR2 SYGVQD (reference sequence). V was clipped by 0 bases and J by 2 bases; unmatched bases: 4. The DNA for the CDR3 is TGCGCCAGCAGTGAGTCGAGAGACAGGGCCTACGAGCAGTACTTC. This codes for CASSESRDRAYEQYF.

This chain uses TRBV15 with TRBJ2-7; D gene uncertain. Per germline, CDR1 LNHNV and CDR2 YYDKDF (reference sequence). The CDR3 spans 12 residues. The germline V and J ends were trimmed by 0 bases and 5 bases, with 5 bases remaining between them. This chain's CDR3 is CATSRERNEQYF. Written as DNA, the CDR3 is TGTGCCACCAGCAGAGAGAGGAACGAGCAGTACTTC. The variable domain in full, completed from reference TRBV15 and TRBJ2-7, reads DAMVIQNPRYQVTQFGKPVTLSCSQTLNHNVMYWYQQKSSQAPKLLFHYYDKDFNNEADTPDNFQSRRPNTSFCFLDIRSPGLGDTAMYLCATSRERNEQYFGPGTRLTVT.

The chain's CDR3 is CASSSTNSYGYTF. CDR3 in DNA: TGTGCCAGCAGCTCCACCAACTCGTATGGCTACACCTTC. The chain employs TRBV12-3 or TRBV12-4 and TRBJ1-2; no reliable D call. This CDR3 region has 13 residues. V dropped 6 bases and J dropped 5 bases, with 13 bases sitting between them.

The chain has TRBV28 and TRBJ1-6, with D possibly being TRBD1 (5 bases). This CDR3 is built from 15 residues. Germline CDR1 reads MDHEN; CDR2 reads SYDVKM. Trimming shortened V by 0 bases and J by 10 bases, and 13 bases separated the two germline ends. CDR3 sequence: CASSLWTGGGSPLHF. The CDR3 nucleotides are TGTGCCAGCAGTTTATGGACCGGCGGGGGGTCACCCCTCCACTTT.

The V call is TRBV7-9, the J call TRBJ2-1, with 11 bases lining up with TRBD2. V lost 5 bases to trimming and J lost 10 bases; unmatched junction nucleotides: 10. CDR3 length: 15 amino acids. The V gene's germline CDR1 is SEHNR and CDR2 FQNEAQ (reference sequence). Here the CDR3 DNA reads TGTGCCAGCAGCGGGGGACTAGCGGCCTTGATGGAGCAGTTCTTC. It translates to CASSGGLAALMEQFF.

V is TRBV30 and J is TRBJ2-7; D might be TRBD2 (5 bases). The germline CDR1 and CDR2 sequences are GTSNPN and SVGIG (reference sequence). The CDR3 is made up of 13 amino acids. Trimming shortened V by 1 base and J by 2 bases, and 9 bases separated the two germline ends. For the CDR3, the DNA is TGTGCCTGGAGTGGTGGACTCACCTACGAGCAGTACTTC. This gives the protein CAWSGGLTYEQYF.

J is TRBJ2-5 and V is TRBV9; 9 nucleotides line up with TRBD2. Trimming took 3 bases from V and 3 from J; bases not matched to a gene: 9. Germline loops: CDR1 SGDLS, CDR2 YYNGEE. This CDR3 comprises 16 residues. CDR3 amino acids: CASSEFSGREEETQYF. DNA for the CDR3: TGTGCCAGCAGCGAGTTTAGCGGGAGAGAGGAAGAGACCCAGTACTTC.

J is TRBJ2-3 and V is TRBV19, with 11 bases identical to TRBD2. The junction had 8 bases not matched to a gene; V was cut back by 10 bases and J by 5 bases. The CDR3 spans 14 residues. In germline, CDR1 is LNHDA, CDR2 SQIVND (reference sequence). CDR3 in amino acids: CATLAGGPLDTQYF. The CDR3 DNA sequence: TGTGCCACTTTAGCGGGAGGGCCATTAGATACGCAGTATTTT.

In nucleotides, the CDR3 is TGTGCCAGTCAAATGTGGGGGCTTACTGAAGCTTTCTTT. Its protein product is CASQMWGLTEAFF. The chain combines TRBV25-1 with TRBJ1-1; a weak D match, TRBD1 (6 bases). Per germline, CDR1 MGHDK and CDR2 SYGVNS. Trimming took 9 bases from V and 5 from J, leaving 16 bases between them. The CDR3 spans 13 residues.

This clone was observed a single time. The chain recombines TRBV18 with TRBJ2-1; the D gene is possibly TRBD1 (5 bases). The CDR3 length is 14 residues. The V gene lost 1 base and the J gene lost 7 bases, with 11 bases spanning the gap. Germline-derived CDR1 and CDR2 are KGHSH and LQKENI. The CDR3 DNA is TGTGCCAGCTCACCACGGGCAGGGTCTAATGAGCAGTTCTTC. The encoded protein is CASSPRAGSNEQFF.

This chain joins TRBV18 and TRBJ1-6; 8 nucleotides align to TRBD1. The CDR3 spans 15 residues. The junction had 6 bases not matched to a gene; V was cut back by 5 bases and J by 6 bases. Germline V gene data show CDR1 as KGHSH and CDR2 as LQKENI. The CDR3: CASSSGQGANSPLHF. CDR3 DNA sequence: TGTGCCAGCTCATCGGGCCAGGGGGCTAATTCACCCCTCCACTTT.

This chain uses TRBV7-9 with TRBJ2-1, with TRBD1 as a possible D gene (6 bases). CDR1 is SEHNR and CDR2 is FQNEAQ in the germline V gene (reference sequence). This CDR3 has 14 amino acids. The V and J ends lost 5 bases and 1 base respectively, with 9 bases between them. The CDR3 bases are TGTGCCAGCAGCCACAGGGAATCCTACAATGAGCAGTTCTTC. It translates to CASSHRESYNEQFF.

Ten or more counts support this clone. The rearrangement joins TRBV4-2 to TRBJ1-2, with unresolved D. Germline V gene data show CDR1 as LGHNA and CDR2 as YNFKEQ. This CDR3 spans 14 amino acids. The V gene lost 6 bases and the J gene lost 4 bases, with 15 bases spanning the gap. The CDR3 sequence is CASSGGRGSYGYTF. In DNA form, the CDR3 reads TGTGCCAGCAGTGGCGGGCGGGGTTCCTATGGCTACACCTTC.

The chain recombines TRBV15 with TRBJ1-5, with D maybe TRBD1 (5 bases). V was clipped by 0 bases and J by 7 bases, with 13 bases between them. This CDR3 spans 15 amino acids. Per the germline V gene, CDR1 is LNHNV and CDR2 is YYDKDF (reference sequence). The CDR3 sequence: CATSRETEDTQPQHF. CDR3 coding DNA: TGTGCCACCAGCAGAGAGACCGAGGACACACAGCCCCAGCATTTT.

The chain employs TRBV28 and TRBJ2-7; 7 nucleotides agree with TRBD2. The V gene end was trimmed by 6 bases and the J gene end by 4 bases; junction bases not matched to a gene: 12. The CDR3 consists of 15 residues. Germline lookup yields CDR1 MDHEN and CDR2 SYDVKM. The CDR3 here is CASSRTGTNQYEQYF. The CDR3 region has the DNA TGTGCCAGCAGCAGAACCGGGACTAATCAGTACGAGCAGTACTTC.

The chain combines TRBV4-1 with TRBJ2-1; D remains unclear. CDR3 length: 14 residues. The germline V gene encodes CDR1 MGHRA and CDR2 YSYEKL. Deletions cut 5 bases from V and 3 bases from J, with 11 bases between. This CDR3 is CASSTESDYNEQFF. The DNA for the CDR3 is TGCGCCAGCAGCACCGAGTCCGACTACAATGAGCAGTTCTTC.

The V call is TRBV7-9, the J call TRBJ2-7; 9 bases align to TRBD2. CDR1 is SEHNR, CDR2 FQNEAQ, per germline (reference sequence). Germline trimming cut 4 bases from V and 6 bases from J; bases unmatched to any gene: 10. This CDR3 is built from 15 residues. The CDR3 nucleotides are TGTGCCAGCAGCTCGTTGCTAGCGGGAATAGGCGAGCAGTACTTC. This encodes CASSSLLAGIGEQYF. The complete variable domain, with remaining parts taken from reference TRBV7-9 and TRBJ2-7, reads DTGVSQNPRHKITKRGQNVTFRCDPISEHNRLYWYRQTLGQGPEFLTYFQNEAQLEKSRLLSDRFSAERPKGSFSTLEIQRTEQGDSAMYLCASSSLLAGIGEQYFGPGTRLTVT.

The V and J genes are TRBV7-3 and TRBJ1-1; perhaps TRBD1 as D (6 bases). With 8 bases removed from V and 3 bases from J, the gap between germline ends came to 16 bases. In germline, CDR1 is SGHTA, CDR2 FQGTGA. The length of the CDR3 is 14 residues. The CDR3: CASASGAWDTEAFF. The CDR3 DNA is TGTGCCAGCGCTTCAGGGGCGTGGGACACTGAAGCTTTCTTT.

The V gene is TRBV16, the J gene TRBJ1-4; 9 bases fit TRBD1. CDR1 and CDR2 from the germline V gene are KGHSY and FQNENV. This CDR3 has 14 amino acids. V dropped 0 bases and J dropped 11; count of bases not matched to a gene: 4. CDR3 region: CASSQSGDREKLFF. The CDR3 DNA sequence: TGTGCCAGCAGCCAATCTGGGGACAGGGAGAAACTGTTTTTT.

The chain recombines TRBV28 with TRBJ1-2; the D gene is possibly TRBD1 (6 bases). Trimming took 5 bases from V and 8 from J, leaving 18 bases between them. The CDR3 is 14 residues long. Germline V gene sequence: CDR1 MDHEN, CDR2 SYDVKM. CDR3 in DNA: TGTGCCAGCAGTACAATCTCACAGGGTGGAGGCTACACCTTC. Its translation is CASSTISQGGGYTF.

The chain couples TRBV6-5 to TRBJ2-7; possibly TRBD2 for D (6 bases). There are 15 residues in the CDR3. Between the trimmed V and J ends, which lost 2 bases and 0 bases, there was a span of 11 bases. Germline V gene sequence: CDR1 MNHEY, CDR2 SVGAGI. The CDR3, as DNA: TGTGCCAGCAGTTACGTCGGCGGGATCTCCTACGAGCAGTACTTC. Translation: CASSYVGGISYEQYF.

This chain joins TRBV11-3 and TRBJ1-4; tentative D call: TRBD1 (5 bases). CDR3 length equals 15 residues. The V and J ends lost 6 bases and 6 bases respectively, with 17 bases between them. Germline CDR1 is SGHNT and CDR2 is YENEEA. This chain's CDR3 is CASSEGVGFYEKLFF. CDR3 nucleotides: TGTGCCAGCAGTGAAGGGGTGGGGTTTTATGAAAAACTGTTTTTT. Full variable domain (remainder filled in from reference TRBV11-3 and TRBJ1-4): EAGVVQSPRYKIIEKKQPVAFWCNPISGHNTLYWYLQNLGQGPELLIRYENEEAVDDSQLPKDRFSAERLKGVDSTLKIQPAELGDSAVYLCASSEGVGFYEKLFFGSGTQLSVL.

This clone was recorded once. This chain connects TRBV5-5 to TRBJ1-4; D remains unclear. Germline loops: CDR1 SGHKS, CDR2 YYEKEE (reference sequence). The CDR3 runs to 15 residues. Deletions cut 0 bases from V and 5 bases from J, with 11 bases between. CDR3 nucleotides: TGTGCCAGCAGCTTGGGAGGCAGTTCGAATGAAAAACTGTTTTTT. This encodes CASSLGGSSNEKLFF.

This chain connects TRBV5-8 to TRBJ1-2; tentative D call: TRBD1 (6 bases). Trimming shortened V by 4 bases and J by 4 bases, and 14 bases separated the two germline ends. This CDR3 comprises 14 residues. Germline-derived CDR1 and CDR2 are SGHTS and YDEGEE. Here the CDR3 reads CASSLQGIGYGYTF. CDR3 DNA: TGTGCCAGCAGCCTGCAGGGGATCGGCTATGGCTACACCTTC. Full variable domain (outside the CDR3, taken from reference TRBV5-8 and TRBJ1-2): EAGVTQSPTHLIKTRGQQATLRCSPISGHTSVYWYQQALGLGLQFLLWYDEGEERNRGNFPPRFSGRQFPNYSSELNVNALELEDSALYLCASSLQGIGYGYTFGSGTRLTVV.

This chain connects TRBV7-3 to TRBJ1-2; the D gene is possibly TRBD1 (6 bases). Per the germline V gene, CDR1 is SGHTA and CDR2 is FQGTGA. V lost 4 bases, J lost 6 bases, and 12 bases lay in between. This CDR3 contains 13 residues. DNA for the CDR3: TGTGCCAGCAGCTCCGGGGGGGCGGATGGCTACACCTTC. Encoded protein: CASSSGGADGYTF.

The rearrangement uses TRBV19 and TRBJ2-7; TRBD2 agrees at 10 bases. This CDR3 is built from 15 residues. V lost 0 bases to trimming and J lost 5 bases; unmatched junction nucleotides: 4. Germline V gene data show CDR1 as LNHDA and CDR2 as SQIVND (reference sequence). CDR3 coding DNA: TGTGCCAGTAGTATAGACACTAGCGGGAATGACGAGCAGTACTTC. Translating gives CASSIDTSGNDEQYF.

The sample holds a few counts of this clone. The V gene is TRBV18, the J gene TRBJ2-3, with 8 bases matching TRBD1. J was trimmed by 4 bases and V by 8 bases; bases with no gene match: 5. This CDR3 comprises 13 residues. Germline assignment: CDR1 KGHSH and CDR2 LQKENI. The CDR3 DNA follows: TGTGCCAGCCACGGACAGGGAGCAGATACGCAGTATTTT. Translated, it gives CASHGQGADTQYF.